These T cell receptor beta chains were read from a single sample in a study of CD8 T cells in Susac syndrome. TCRdb fed the immunoSEQ multiplex PCR reads into MiXCR, producing one record per CDR3 protein. The sample holds some 110,000 distinct CDR3 sequences, about 94% seen once. The sequenced sample consisted of CD8+ T cells from PBMCs. The source of these receptors is a human donor with Susac syndrome. The CDR3 runs from the conserved cysteine through the conserved F or W. The D gene is left open where the match is weak. Clone size is given for some rows only: seen once, a few or many times, or a class if the clone is expanded.

D: .; V: TRBV6-5; size: .; J: TRBJ2-5; CDR3: CASSYTPFYAETQYF; DNA: TGTGCCAGCAGTTACACCCCCTTCTACGCGGAGACCCAGTACTTC
D: .; V: TRBV3-1; size: .; J: TRBJ1-1; CDR3: CASSQTGKSIEAFF; DNA: TGTGCCAGCAGCCAGACCGGAAAATCCATTGAAGCTTTCTTT
D: TRBD1; V: TRBV6-6; size: .; J: TRBJ1-4; CDR3: CASSYTGGNEKLFF; DNA: TGTGCCAGCAGTTACACAGGGGGGAATGAAAAACTGTTTTTT
D: TRBD1; V: TRBV30; size: .; J: TRBJ1-5; CDR3: CAWGPGQGNQPQHF; DNA: TGTGCCTGGGGCCCGGGACAGGGGAATCAGCCCCAGCATTTT
D: .; V: TRBV2; size: .; J: TRBJ2-3; CDR3: CASSDFTASPQYF; DNA: TGTGCCAGCAGTGATTTCACCGCCAGTCCGCAGTATTTT
D: TRBD1; V: TRBV7-9; size: once; J: TRBJ2-1; CDR3: CASILRQGANEQFF; DNA: TGTGCCAGCATCCTTAGGCAGGGGGCAAATGAGCAGTTCTTC
D: .; V: TRBV4-1; size: .; J: TRBJ1-5; CDR3: CASSQKDGVDQPQHF; DNA: TGCGCCAGCAGCCAAAAGGATGGGGTAGATCAGCCCCAGCATTTT
D: TRBD1; V: TRBV30; size: .; J: TRBJ1-2; CDR3: CAWSDPAGTADISYGYTF; DNA: TGTGCCTGGAGTGACCCCGCCGGGACAGCGGATATTTCCTATGGCTACACCTTC
D: .; V: TRBV5-1; size: .; J: TRBJ2-3; CDR3: CASSSQEPTDTQYF; DNA: TGCGCCAGCAGCTCACAGGAGCCCACAGATACGCAGTATTTT
D: TRBD1; V: TRBV9; size: once; J: TRBJ2-1; CDR3: CASSRQGNEQFF; DNA: TGTGCCAGCAGTAGACAGGGCAATGAGCAGTTCTTC
D: .; V: TRBV7-2; size: .; J: TRBJ2-3; CDR3: CASSLGRPTDTQYF; DNA: TGTGCCAGCAGCTTAGGTCGGCCCACAGATACGCAGTATTTT
D: TRBD1; V: TRBV29-1; size: .; J: TRBJ2-3; CDR3: CSVEVGDRANQAQYF; DNA: TGCAGCGTTGAAGTTGGGGACAGGGCCAACCAGGCGCAGTATTTT
D: TRBD1; V: TRBV9; size: .; J: TRBJ1-5; CDR3: CASSVARQGGPQHF; DNA: TGTGCCAGCAGCGTAGCCAGACAGGGAGGGCCCCAGCATTTT
D: .; V: TRBV4-3; size: .; J: TRBJ1-6; CDR3: CASSQDRDGYNSPLHF; DNA: TGCGCCAGCAGCCAAGATCGAGACGGCTATAATTCACCCCTCCACTTT
D: TRBD2; V: TRBV10-2; size: .; J: TRBJ2-5; CDR3: CASSEAGGGQETQYF; DNA: TGCGCCAGCAGTGAGGCCGGGGGGGGCCAAGAGACCCAGTACTTC
D: .; V: TRBV4-2; size: .; J: TRBJ2-7; CDR3: CASSQDAGPSYEQYF; DNA: TGTGCCAGCAGCCAAGACGCGGGGCCCTCCTACGAGCAGTACTTC
D: TRBD1; V: TRBV5-5; size: .; J: TRBJ1-1; CDR3: CASSPSTRDRGLNTEAFF; DNA: TGTGCCAGCAGCCCGTCGACTCGGGACAGGGGCCTGAACACTGAAGCTTTCTTT
D: .; V: TRBV13; size: .; J: TRBJ2-7; CDR3: CASSLRGVMEQYF; DNA: TGTGCCAGCAGCCTGAGGGGGGTCATGGAGCAGTACTTC
D: .; V: TRBV29-1; size: .; J: TRBJ2-2; CDR3: CSVGANTGELFF; DNA: TGCAGCGTTGGAGCGAACACCGGGGAGCTGTTTTTT
D: TRBD1; V: TRBV6-2/TRBV6-3; size: .; J: TRBJ2-7; CDR3: CASRLGGYDRGSSYEQYF; DNA: TGTGCCAGCAGACTCGGGGGCTACGACAGGGGGAGCTCCTACGAGCAGTACTTC
D: .; V: TRBV5-1; size: .; J: TRBJ2-1; CDR3: CASYGSWDEQFF; DNA: TGCGCCAGCTACGGATCGTGGGATGAGCAGTTCTTC
D: TRBD1; V: TRBV12-3/TRBV12-4; size: .; J: TRBJ1-1; CDR3: CASSPLHSTGLTEAFF; DNA: TGTGCCAGCAGCCCACTCCACTCGACAGGGCTCACTGAAGCTTTCTTT
D: .; V: TRBV19; size: .; J: TRBJ1-2; CDR3: CASILQGSGYGYTF; DNA: TGTGCCAGTATACTCCAGGGGTCAGGCTATGGCTACACCTTC
D: .; V: TRBV24-1; size: once; J: TRBJ2-1; CDR3: CATSTGGDSSYNEQFF; DNA: TGTGCCACCTCAACGGGGGGCGATTCATCCTACAATGAGCAGTTCTTC
D: .; V: TRBV5-4; size: .; J: TRBJ2-2; CDR3: CASSQGKTGELFF; DNA: TGTGCCAGCAGCCAGGGAAAGACCGGGGAGCTGTTTTTT
D: TRBD1; V: TRBV6-5; size: few; J: TRBJ1-1; CDR3: CASSQGQGNTEAFF; DNA: TGTGCCAGCAGTCAGGGACAGGGGAACACTGAAGCTTTCTTT
D: .; V: TRBV29-1; size: .; J: TRBJ1-2; CDR3: CSVEDRYGYTF; DNA: TGCAGCGTTGAAGATCGGTATGGCTACACCTTC
D: TRBD1; V: TRBV19; size: .; J: TRBJ1-1; CDR3: CASSTDRDGTEAFF; DNA: TGTGCCAGTAGTACCGACAGGGACGGCACTGAAGCTTTCTTT
D: .; V: TRBV5-4; size: once; J: TRBJ2-5; CDR3: CASSRDSLGDQETQYF; DNA: TGTGCCAGCAGCCGGGACTCATTAGGGGACCAAGAGACCCAGTACTTC
D: .; V: TRBV19; size: .; J: TRBJ1-1; CDR3: CASSMGNMNTEAFF; DNA: TGTGCCAGTAGTATGGGGAATATGAACACTGAAGCTTTCTTT
D: TRBD1; V: TRBV20-1; size: .; J: TRBJ2-1; CDR3: CSASRDRWLNEQFF; DNA: TGCAGTGCTAGCCGGGACAGATGGTTGAATGAGCAGTTCTTC
D: .; V: TRBV7-8; size: once; J: TRBJ2-5; CDR3: CASSWGPVVGGPTQETQYF; DNA: TGTGCCAGCAGCTGGGGGCCCGTAGTGGGGGGGCCGACACAAGAGACCCAGTACTTC
D: .; V: TRBV9; size: .; J: TRBJ2-3; CDR3: CASSPWSGGTDTQYF; DNA: TGTGCCAGCAGCCCTTGGTCGGGCGGCACAGATACGCAGTATTTT
D: .; V: TRBV6-2/TRBV6-3; size: .; J: TRBJ1-5; CDR3: CASSPTANQPQHF; DNA: TGTGCCAGCAGTCCGACTGCTAATCAGCCCCAGCATTTT
D: .; V: TRBV9; size: few; J: TRBJ2-2; CDR3: CASSPRGTGELFF; DNA: TGTGCCAGCAGCCCTCGGGGCACCGGGGAGCTGTTTTTT
D: TRBD1; V: TRBV12-3/TRBV12-4; size: once; J: TRBJ1-5; CDR3: CASSPGTGKVRSAGQPQHF; DNA: TGTGCCAGCAGTCCTGGGACAGGAAAAGTTCGGTCCGCCGGTCAGCCCCAGCATTTT
D: TRBD2; V: TRBV29-1; size: .; J: TRBJ2-2; CDR3: CSVVAGGELFF; DNA: TGCAGCGTTGTAGCGGGGGGGGAGCTGTTTTTT
D: .; V: TRBV10-2; size: .; J: TRBJ1-5; CDR3: CASSDSSNQPQHF; DNA: TGCGCCAGCAGCGACAGTTCCAATCAGCCCCAGCATTTT
D: .; V: TRBV15; size: .; J: TRBJ2-1; CDR3: CATSRDGILHEQFF; DNA: TGTGCCACCAGCAGGGACGGAATCTTGCATGAGCAGTTCTTC
D: .; V: TRBV20-1; size: .; J: TRBJ2-1; CDR3: CSARDPGRIDEQFF; DNA: TGCAGTGCTAGAGATCCGGGACGTATCGATGAGCAGTTCTTC
D: .; V: TRBV4-1; size: .; J: TRBJ2-2; CDR3: CASSIGQGSGELFF; DNA: TGCGCCAGCAGCATTGGCCAGGGATCCGGGGAGCTGTTTTTT
D: .; V: TRBV29-1; size: .; J: TRBJ2-5; CDR3: CSVVGKGGQETQYF; DNA: TGCAGCGTTGTGGGGAAGGGGGGACAAGAGACCCAGTACTTC
D: .; V: TRBV5-6; size: .; J: TRBJ2-4; CDR3: CASSLVLQGGNIQYF; DNA: TGTGCCAGCAGCTTGGTCCTACAGGGGGGGAACATTCAGTACTTC
D: TRBD2; V: TRBV7-9; size: .; J: TRBJ2-3; CDR3: CASSPRGGKTTDTQYF; DNA: TGTGCCAGCAGCCCTAGGGGAGGGAAAACCACAGATACGCAGTATTTT
D: .; V: TRBV7-9; size: .; J: TRBJ2-5; CDR3: CASSLASGAAQETQYF; DNA: TGTGCCAGCAGCTTAGCCAGTGGGGCAGCTCAAGAGACCCAGTACTTC
D: .; V: TRBV7-9; size: .; J: TRBJ2-4; CDR3: CASSPDRNIQYF; DNA: TGTGCCAGCAGTCCTGACAGAAACATTCAGTACTTC
D: .; V: TRBV15; size: .; J: TRBJ2-3; CDR3: CATSREEPDKDTQYF; DNA: TGTGCCACCAGCAGAGAAGAACCCGACAAGGATACGCAGTATTTT
D: TRBD1; V: TRBV9; size: .; J: TRBJ2-5; CDR3: CASSVRDRDQETQYF; DNA: TGTGCCAGCAGCGTGAGGGACAGGGATCAAGAGACCCAGTACTTC
D: .; V: TRBV7-9; size: .; J: TRBJ2-7; CDR3: CASSLAAFYEQYF; DNA: TGTGCCAGCAGCTTAGCGGCTTTCTACGAGCAGTACTTC
D: TRBD1; V: TRBV7-9; size: .; J: TRBJ2-2; CDR3: CASSPQGAHTGELFF; DNA: TGTGCCAGCAGCCCACAGGGGGCTCACACCGGGGAGCTGTTTTTT
D: .; V: TRBV29-1; size: .; J: TRBJ2-7; CDR3: CSVVRNEQYF; DNA: TGCAGCGTTGTCAGGAACGAGCAGTACTTC
D: .; V: TRBV15; size: .; J: TRBJ2-1; CDR3: CATSRPPDNTGNEQFF; DNA: TGTGCCACCAGCAGGCCCCCAGACAATACGGGGAATGAGCAGTTCTTC
D: .; V: TRBV5-1; size: .; J: TRBJ2-2; CDR3: CASSLVRGQYTGELFF; DNA: TGCGCCAGCAGCTTGGTCAGGGGTCAATACACCGGGGAGCTGTTTTTT
D: .; V: TRBV4-1; size: .; J: TRBJ2-7; CDR3: CASSQDRTGSYEQYF; DNA: TGCGCCAGCAGCCAAGATAGGACCGGATCCTACGAGCAGTACTTC
D: .; V: TRBV12-5; size: once; J: TRBJ1-1; CDR3: CASGLAPAEAFF; DNA: TGTGCTAGTGGTTTGGCCCCCGCTGAAGCTTTCTTT
D: .; V: TRBV5-1; size: .; J: TRBJ2-7; CDR3: CASQQVSKNEQYF; DNA: TGCGCCAGCCAACAGGTCAGTAAGAACGAGCAGTACTTC
D: TRBD2; V: TRBV25-1; size: .; J: TRBJ2-3; CDR3: CASSESKTSGGDTQYF; DNA: TGTGCCAGCAGTGAATCCAAGACTAGCGGAGGAGATACGCAGTATTTT
D: .; V: TRBV9; size: .; J: TRBJ1-3; CDR3: CASSDLDGNTIYF; DNA: TGTGCCAGCAGCGACTTAGACGGAAACACCATATATTTT